These 11 T cell receptor beta chains were all obtained from the same sample, sequenced in a study of T cells in Graves' hyperthyroidism and ophthalmopathy. Researchers amplified the TCR beta CDR3 regions from RNA transcripts. During a first-round RT-PCR of the TCR CDR3, the HTBI primer set was used. TCRdb called the multiplex PCR reads again in MiXCR, with one record for every CDR3 protein. The data show 700,000 to 950,000 distinct CDR3 sequences, roughly a third seen once. Source material: blood. All receptors come from a woman between 35 and 50 years old with Graves' hyperthyroidism.

This clonotype was recorded at least ten times. This chain uses TRBV7-9 with TRBJ1-1; tentative D call: TRBD1 (6 bases). Trimming left V 5 bases short and J 4 bases short, with 14 bases between. The CDR3 consists of 14 residues. Germline lookup yields CDR1 SEHNR and CDR2 FQNEAQ (reference sequence). This CDR3 is CASSATGSGTEAFF. CDR3 nucleotides: TGTGCCAGCAGCGCAACAGGGAGTGGCACTGAAGCTTTCTTT.

The chain uses TRBV2 and TRBJ1-2; D unclear. CDR1 is SNHLY, CDR2 FYNNEI, per germline. The V gene lost 4 bases and the J gene lost 1 base, with 19 bases spanning the gap. The CDR3 has 17 residues. The CDR3 sequence is CASSGYKVAGGNYGYTF. The CDR3 nucleotides are TGTGCCAGCAGTGGTTATAAGGTAGCAGGAGGTAACTATGGCTACACCTTC.

Details on this clonotype: No conserved phenylalanine or tryptophan is present at the end of the CDR3, so a read error is the likely explanation. This chain links TRBV4-3 with TRBJ1-1; a possible D gene is TRBD1 (5 bases). The germline V and J ends were trimmed by 0 bases and 3 bases, with 11 bases remaining between them. CDR3 length: 15 amino acids. CDR1 LGHNA and CDR2 YSLEER come from the germline V gene. The CDR3 DNA follows: TGCGCCAGCAGCCAAGATGGGCAGGGAGACACTGAAGCTTTCCTT. Translation: CASSQDGQGDTEAFL.

The genes are TRBV5-1 and TRBJ1-5; perhaps TRBD1 as D (5 bases). Trimming removed 4 bases at V and 6 bases at J, with 17 bases between. The CDR3 has 15 amino acids. Germline CDR1 and CDR2: SGHRS and YFSETQ. The CDR3 here is CASSLNTGGTQPQHF. The CDR3 DNA reads as TGCGCCAGCAGCCTTAACACGGGAGGGACTCAGCCCCAGCATTTT.

This clonotype was counted ten times or more. The genes are TRBV6-5 and TRBJ1-1; D is perhaps TRBD1 (6 bases). V was pared by 6 bases and J by 5 bases, with 10 bases between. Germline CDR1 MNHEY, CDR2 SVGAGI. The CDR3 loop spans 12 amino acids. In nucleotides, the CDR3 is TGTGCCAGCAGGCCACAGGGAACTGAAGCTTTCTTT. Translation gives CASRPQGTEAFF.

This clonotype was seen many times. The rearrangement links TRBV19 to TRBJ1-5; no clear D. The CDR3 is made up of 13 amino acids. V lost 5 bases to trimming and J lost 5 bases, with 10 bases between them. CDR1 and CDR2 (germline): LNHDA, SQIVND (reference sequence). DNA for the CDR3: TGTGCCAGTAGTTTCAAAAACCATCAGCCCCAGCATTTT. The encoded protein is CASSFKNHQPQHF. The entire variable domain, with the rest obtained from reference TRBV19 and TRBJ1-5, is as follows: DGGITQSPKYLFRKEGQNVTLSCEQNLNHDAMYWYRQDPGQGLRLIYYSQIVNDFQKGDIAEGYSVSREKKESFPLTVTSAQKNPTAFYLCASSFKNHQPQHFGDGTRLSIL.

This clonotype was seen more than once but under ten times. The J gene is TRBJ1-3, the V gene TRBV13, with 10 bases matching TRBD1. The CDR3 length is 16 residues. CDR1 is PRHDT and CDR2 is FYEKMQ in the germline V gene (reference sequence). J gave up 4 bases and V 3 bases, and 6 bases lay outside the gene matches. Here the CDR3 DNA reads TGTGCCAGCAGCTTGCGGGACAGGGGATACGGAAACACCATATATTTT. This sequence encodes CASSLRDRGYGNTIYF.

This clonotype was observed many times. The chain recombines TRBV29-1 with TRBJ2-7; D is perhaps TRBD2 (5 bases). V was clipped by 5 bases and J by 1 base, with 12 bases between them. The CDR3 length is 13 residues. Germline V gene lookup returns CDR1 SQVTM and CDR2 ANQGSEA. CDR3: CSVLRAGSYEQYF. The CDR3 bases are TGCAGCGTTCTGAGGGCCGGGTCCTACGAGCAGTACTTC.

V usage is TRBV27 and J usage is TRBJ2-3; D might be TRBD2 (6 bases). V was pared by 4 bases and J by 8 bases, with 10 bases between. The CDR3 totals 12 residues. CDR1 and CDR2 (germline): MNHEY, SMNVEV (reference sequence). CDR3 region: CASSSKRATQYF. The CDR3 nucleotides are TGTGCCAGCAGTTCAAAGCGGGCTACGCAGTATTTT.

On this clonotype: Being one base from a much bigger clone, this may be a read error. V gene TRBV10-3 combines with J gene TRBJ1-2, with D possibly being TRBD1 (5 bases). Trimming cost V 2 bases and J 4 bases, with 5 bases left between them. CDR3 size: 12 residues. Germline V gene lookup returns CDR1 ENHRY and CDR2 SYGVKD. The DNA for the CDR3 is TGTGCCATCAGTGAGGGGACCTATGGCTACACCTTC. It translates to CAISEGTYGYTF.

There are a few counts of this clonotype. This rearrangement joins TRBV19 to TRBJ1-1, with TRBD1 matching over 9 bases. Germline values: CDR1 LNHDA, CDR2 SQIVND (reference sequence). The CDR3 sequence is 14 residues long. The V gene end was trimmed by 5 bases and the J gene end by 5 bases; junction bases not matched to a gene: 6. The CDR3 protein is CASSPDRGITEAFF. The CDR3 DNA follows: TGTGCCAGTAGTCCCGACAGGGGGATAACTGAAGCTTTCTTT.